This record looks at one T cell receptor (beta chain) sequence and its context. Its antigen is still unknown. The PCR employed 60 Vbeta primers together with 13 Jbeta primers. Assay: immunoSEQ multiplex PCR; the TCRdb copy retains only in-frame clones and omits some. The sample has over 55,000 clones, 70% to 85% seen once; the top ten hold approximately 1.5%. The data were taken from a study of cytomegalovirus exposure and HLA in healthy donors. The germline V and J ends were trimmed by 7 bases and 4 bases, with 11 bases remaining between them. The V gene's germline CDR1 is LNHDA and CDR2 SQIVND (reference sequence). The CDR3 length is 13 residues. The study, taken as a whole, reports: Later analysis reportedly placed an Asian-associated ancestry cluster below the roughly 700-donor mean in N-insertions. When a later analysis compared HLA-associated TCR beta chains with equally common others, the HLA-associated chains turned out to be more clonally expanded and to have lower generation probabilities. Because they were indistinguishable, some V segments, including TRBV6-2 and TRBV6-3, were excluded. TCR beta V segments were, for the most part, productive about 87% or about 30% of the time in an earlier analysis.

The clonotype comes from a man aged 35 to 55 in good health and CMV-seronegative. The chain employs TRBV19 and TRBJ1-3, with a possible D match to TRBD1 (5 bases). Sequences were obtained from PBMCs. The CDR3 here is CASKEGPGNTIYF. The CDR3 bases are TGTGCCAGTAAGGAGGGGCCCGGAAACACCATATATTTT.